The next 25 T cell receptor beta chains were all read from a single sample in a study of metastatic and nonmetastatic thyroid tumors. Thyroid surgery was preceded by no treatment in any patient. TCRdb re-analyzed the PCR reads through MiXCR. The sample lists 25,000 to 40,000 clones, about 17% occurring once. Input material: blood. The receptors here all came from a female donor with papillary thyroid cancer or a benign thyroid nodule (not recorded which). Some clones in this sample may be carry-over from other donors' samples.

This clone has ten or more counts. This chain joins TRBV20-1 and TRBJ1-5, with D possibly matching TRBD1 (6 bases). V lost 3 bases to trimming and J lost 1 base, with 13 bases between them. Germline V gene lookup returns CDR1 DFQATT and CDR2 SNEGSKA (reference sequence). There are 15 residues in the CDR3. The CDR3 is CSASRGAASNQPQHF. The CDR3 bases are TGCAGTGCTAGTAGGGGGGCAGCGAGCAATCAGCCCCAGCATTTT.

As regards this clone: This may be a read error: a much more frequent sequence differs by one nucleotide. The chain joins TRBV29-1 to TRBJ2-7, with 9 bases aligning to TRBD1. The CDR3 contains 15 residues. Germline CDR1 SQVTM, CDR2 ANQGSEA. CDR3 sequence: CSVSEQGARRYDQYF. The CDR3 region has the DNA TGCAGCGTTTCTGAACAGGGGGCAAGACGCTACGATCAGTACTTC.

Ten or more counts support this clone. The chain links TRBV18 to TRBJ2-3; no reliable D call. The CDR3 loop spans 14 amino acids. V lost 3 bases and J 2 bases, leaving 9 bases between the germline ends. Germline loops: CDR1 KGHSH, CDR2 LQKENI. This CDR3 reads CASSPSANTDTQYF. As DNA, the CDR3 is TGTGCCAGCTCACCCTCGGCCAACACAGATACGCAGTATTTT.

This sequence joins TRBV7-2 and TRBJ1-1, with D perhaps matching TRBD1 (6 bases). The CDR3 totals 13 residues. CDR1 and CDR2 (germline): SGHTA, FQGNSA. Trimming left V 3 bases short and J 10 bases short, with 15 bases between. This chain's CDR3 is CASSFERTGTAFF. Written as DNA, the CDR3 is TGTGCCAGCAGCTTTGAACGTACAGGGACAGCTTTCTTT.

This clone was recorded many times. The V call is TRBV12-3 or TRBV12-4, the J call TRBJ2-5; D gene uncertain. This CDR3 contains 11 residues. Trimming shortened V by 3 bases and J by 1 base, and 0 bases separated the two germline ends. The CDR3 reads CASSFQETQYF. CDR3 DNA: TGTGCCAGCAGTTTCCAAGAGACCCAGTACTTC.

The sample holds many counts of this clone. The chain has TRBV7-2 and TRBJ2-1, with TRBD2 matching 8 bases. Germline CDR1 is SGHTA and CDR2 is FQGNSA. The CDR3 runs to 14 residues. J gave up 8 bases and V 1 base, and 4 bases lay outside the gene matches. In DNA form, the CDR3 reads TGTGCCAGCAGCTTAGAGGGAGCGGGGGATGAGCAGTTCTTC. It translates to CASSLEGAGDEQFF.

The chain employs TRBV4-1 and TRBJ2-7; unclear D gene. Per germline, CDR1 MGHRA and CDR2 YSYEKL. Trimming cost V 1 base and J 6 bases, with 13 bases left between them. The CDR3 is 14 amino acids. The CDR3 loop is CASSQGNTGGEQYF. As DNA, the CDR3 is TGCGCCAGCAGCCAAGGAAATACGGGTGGCGAGCAGTACTTC.

This clone has a count of ten or more. The J gene is TRBJ1-5, the V gene TRBV5-1; 9 bases align to TRBD1. Germline V lookup: CDR1 SGHRS, CDR2 YFSETQ. With V trimmed by 1 base and J by 6 bases, 5 bases remained unmatched. CDR3 length: 15 residues. CDR3 amino acids: CASSLWTGAGQPQHF. Here the CDR3 DNA reads TGCGCCAGCAGCTTGTGGACAGGGGCGGGTCAGCCCCAGCATTTT.

In its sample, this clone was seen many times. V is TRBV6-2 or TRBV6-3 and J is TRBJ1-1; D uncertain. Trimming cost V 7 bases and J 3 bases, with 12 bases left between them. The CDR3 consists of 13 residues. CDR1 and CDR2 (germline): MNHEY, SVGEGT. The CDR3 DNA is TGTGCCAGCACCCCTTACGGGGACACTGAAGCTTTCTTT. This sequence encodes CASTPYGDTEAFF.

This clone was seen many times. V is TRBV7-2 and J is TRBJ2-3; 10 bases fit TRBD2. Germline V CDR1 and CDR2: SGHTA, FQGNSA. The ends lost 5 bases at V and 4 bases at J; junction bases unmatched: 9. This CDR3 has 16 amino acids. The CDR3 DNA sequence: TGTGCCAGCAGCATTCAGCGGGGGGGCGGGGCAGATACGCAGTATTTT. Amino acids: CASSIQRGGGADTQYF. Complete variable domain (other parts from reference TRBV7-2 and TRBJ2-3): GAGVSQSPSNKVTEKGKDVELRCDPISGHTALYWYRQSLGQGLEFLIYFQGNSAPDKSGLPSDRFSAERTGGSVSTLTIQRTQQEDSAVYLCASSIQRGGGADTQYFGPGTRLTVL.

This clone is medium-sized. The sample contains more than one DNA sequence encoding this CDR3. V gene TRBV6-1 combines with J gene TRBJ1-1; the D gene is possibly TRBD1 (5 bases). CDR3 length: 13 amino acids. The germline gives CDR1 MNHNS, CDR2 SASEGT. Trimming cost V 8 bases and J 0 bases, with 10 bases left between them. The DNA for the CDR3 is TGTGCCAGCCGGGGGAAGTTGAACACTGAAGCTTTCTTT. Translating gives CASRGKLNTEAFF.

In its sample, this clone was seen many times. The rearrangement uses TRBV20-1 and TRBJ2-5; D possibly corresponds to TRBD1 (6 bases). Between the trimmed V and J ends, which lost 6 bases and 2 bases, there was a span of 13 bases. The CDR3 spans 13 residues. Germline values: CDR1 DFQATT, CDR2 SNEGSKA (reference sequence). Here the CDR3 DNA reads TGCAGTGCCTTCGGACAGTTTCAAGAGACCCAGTACTTC. This translates into CSAFGQFQETQYF.

This clone was seen more than once but under ten times. One junction end disagrees with the germline gene, perhaps due to a read error. V is TRBV6-6 and J is TRBJ1-1; D unclear. The CDR3 consists of 14 residues. Germline V CDR1 and CDR2: MNHNY, SVGAGI (reference sequence). This CDR3 is CANSYLGMNTEAFF. As DNA, the CDR3 is TGTGCCAACAGTTACCTTGGCATGAACACTGAAGCTTTCTTT.

This clone was recorded many times. V usage is TRBV9 and J usage is TRBJ2-3, with D maybe TRBD1 (6 bases). Trimming removed 3 bases at V and 1 base at J, with 15 bases between. There are 16 residues in the CDR3. The germline V gene encodes CDR1 SGDLS and CDR2 YYNGEE. The DNA for the CDR3 is TGTGCCAGCAGCGCGAACGTGGGGGCGGGCACAGATACGCAGTATTTT. Its protein is CASSANVGAGTDTQYF.

This chain uses TRBV6-1 with TRBJ2-7; TRBD2 agrees at 7 bases. The CDR3 is made up of 14 amino acids. V lost 9 bases, J lost 6 bases, and 14 bases stayed unmatched. CDR1 MNHNS and CDR2 SASEGT come from the germline V gene. The CDR3 sequence: CASRSLAVGSEQYF. The CDR3 DNA sequence: TGTGCCAGTAGGAGCCTAGCGGTAGGATCCGAGCAGTACTTC.

This clone was detected many times. In DNA, the CDR3 is TGTGCCTCAGCAAGGGGGGCCCGTGGCTCCTACAATGAGCAGTTCTTC. As protein: CASARGARGSYNEQFF. The chain has TRBV7-8 and TRBJ2-1; D possibly uses TRBD1 or TRBD2 (6 bases each). CDR3 size: 16 residues. Trimming removed 11 bases at V and 0 bases at J, with 20 bases between. The germline CDR1 and CDR2 sequences are SGHVS and FQNEAQ.

The table lists this clone with many counts. The V gene is TRBV20-1, the J gene TRBJ1-1; D possibly corresponds to TRBD1 (6 bases). There are 14 residues in the CDR3. The V gene's germline CDR1 is DFQATT and CDR2 SNEGSKA (reference sequence). Trimming removed 5 bases from V and 2 bases from J, with 15 bases in between. CDR3 DNA sequence: TGCAGTGCTTCCCCTCCGGACAGAAACACTGAAGCTTTCTTT. It is translated as CSASPPDRNTEAFF.

This clone was detected many times. A much larger clone lies one base from this, so it may be a read error. The sample holds other DNA sequences that translate to the same CDR3. The chain has TRBV6-2 or TRBV6-3 and TRBJ2-7; TRBD1 aligns across 8 bases. With V trimmed by 11 bases and J by 7 bases, 7 bases remained unmatched. CDR1 is MNHEY, CDR2 SVGEGT, per germline. The CDR3 runs 11 residues. The CDR3 DNA follows: TGTGCCTCAGGACAGGGTAGTGAGCAGTACTTC. This encodes CASGQGSEQYF.

This clone has a count of ten or more. V and J are TRBV30 and TRBJ2-3; D possibly matches TRBD1 or TRBD2 (5 bases each). The CDR3 is 13 amino acids. Germline assignment: CDR1 GTSNPN and CDR2 SVGIG (reference sequence). Trimming left V 8 bases short and J 1 base short, with 13 bases between. CDR3 amino acids: CAAFGDRTDTQYF. The CDR3, as DNA: TGTGCCGCCTTCGGGGACCGCACAGATACGCAGTATTTT.

In its sample, this clone was seen many times. The CDR3 bases are TGTGCCAGCAGTGAAGGGGTTTCCAATGAGCAGTTCTTC. Residues: CASSEGVSNEQFF. The V gene is TRBV6-1, the J gene TRBJ2-1, with D uncertain. Trimming took off 1 base at V and 6 bases at J, with 7 bases between the two ends. Germline CDR1 and CDR2: MNHNS and SASEGT. There are 13 residues in the CDR3.

This clone was observed many times. The V call is TRBV30, the J call TRBJ2-2; 9 bases align to TRBD2. Germline lookup yields CDR1 GTSNPN and CDR2 SVGIG (reference sequence). The CDR3 runs 15 residues. V shed 0 bases and J 5 bases; nucleotides not matched to a gene: 4. The CDR3 DNA follows: TGTGCCTGGAGTGTAACGGCGGGGGGGACCGGGGAGCTGTTTTTT. Encoded protein: CAWSVTAGGTGELFF. Filled out from reference TRBV30 and TRBJ2-2, the complete variable domain reads SQTIHQWPATLVQPVGSPLSLECTVEGTSNPNLYWYRQAAGRGLQLLFYSVGIGQISSEVPQNLSASRPQDRQFILSSKKLLLSDSGFYLCAWSVTAGGTGELFFGEGSRLTVL.

In the case of this clone: At one end, the junction sequence differs from germline, possibly due to a read error. This chain uses TRBV20-1 with TRBJ2-6; D call uncertain. The CDR3 loop spans 13 amino acids. Germline assignment: CDR1 DFQATT and CDR2 SNEGSKA (reference sequence). CDR3 in amino acids: CSTHGSGANVLTF. The CDR3 coding sequence is TGTAGTACTCATGGGTCTGGGGCCAACGTCCTGACTTTC.

The table lists this clone with many counts. The chain couples TRBV3-1 to TRBJ2-1; possibly TRBD1 for D (5 bases). CDR3 length: 14 amino acids. CDR1 and CDR2 (germline): LGHDT, YNNKEL (reference sequence). Trimming removed 1 base at V and 10 bases at J, with 14 bases between. This CDR3 is CASSQVAGPMEQFF. The CDR3 bases are TGTGCCAGCAGCCAAGTCGCAGGGCCGATGGAGCAGTTCTTC.

This clone was detected a few times. The chain combines TRBV6-1 with TRBJ1-2; no clear D gene. The CDR3 loop spans 15 amino acids. Germline lookup yields CDR1 MNHNS and CDR2 SASEGT. The V gene lost 6 bases and the J gene lost 4 bases, with 18 bases spanning the gap. As DNA, the CDR3 is TGTGCCAGCAGCCCCGCAGACACGCCCGCCTATGGCTACACCTTC. Translation: CASSPADTPAYGYTF.

This clone was recorded at least ten times. V usage is TRBV18 and J usage is TRBJ1-3; tentative D call: TRBD1 (6 bases). The CDR3 totals 19 residues. Germline V gene data show CDR1 as KGHSH and CDR2 as LQKENI. The V end was cut by 3 bases, the J end by 0 bases, with 21 bases between. The CDR3 DNA sequence: TGTGCCAGCTCACCCCTATCCCTCCTAACAGGGACCTCTGGAAACACCATATATTTT. It yields the protein CASSPLSLLTGTSGNTIYF.